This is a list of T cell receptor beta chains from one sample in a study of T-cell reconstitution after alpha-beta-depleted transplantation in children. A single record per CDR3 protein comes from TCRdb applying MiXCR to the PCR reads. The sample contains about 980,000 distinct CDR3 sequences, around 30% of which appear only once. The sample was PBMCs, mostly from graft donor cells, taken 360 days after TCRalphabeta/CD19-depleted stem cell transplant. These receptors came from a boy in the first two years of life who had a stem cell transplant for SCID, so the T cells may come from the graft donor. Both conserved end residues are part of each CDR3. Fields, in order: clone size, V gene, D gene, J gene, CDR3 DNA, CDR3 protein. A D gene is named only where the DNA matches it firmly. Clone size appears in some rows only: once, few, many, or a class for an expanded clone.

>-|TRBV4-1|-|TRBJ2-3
TGCGCCAGCAGCCAATTAGGGATAGATACGCAGTATTTT
CASSQLGIDTQYF
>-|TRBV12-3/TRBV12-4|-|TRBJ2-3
TGTGCCAGCAGTTTGAGCCGGACGCAGTATTTT
CASSLSRTQYF
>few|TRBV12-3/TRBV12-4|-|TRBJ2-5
TGTGCCAGCAGACCGACACGTCTGGAGACCCAGTACTTC
CASRPTRLETQYF
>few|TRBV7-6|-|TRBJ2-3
TGTGCCAGCAGCTTAACGGCTAATACGCAGTATTTT
CASSLTANTQYF
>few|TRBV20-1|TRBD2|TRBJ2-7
TGCAGTGCTCTCCTGACTAGCGGGGGTAGAGAGCAGTACTTC
CSALLTSGGREQYF
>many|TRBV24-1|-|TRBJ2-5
TGTGCCACCAGTGATACGTGGACGAATCAAGAGACCCAGTACTTC
CATSDTWTNQETQYF
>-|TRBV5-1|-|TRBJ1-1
TGCGCCAGCAGCTTGGCCGGGCGGGGGAACACTGAAGCTTTCTTT
CASSLAGRGNTEAFF
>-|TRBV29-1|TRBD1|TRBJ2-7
TGCAGCGTTGAGGGGACAGACCTCTACGAGCAGTACTTC
CSVEGTDLYEQYF
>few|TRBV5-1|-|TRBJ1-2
TGCGCCAGCAGCTTTGGGGGGGACGGCTATGGCTACACCTTC
CASSFGGDGYGYTF
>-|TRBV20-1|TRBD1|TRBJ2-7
TGCAGTGGGGACAGGGGCTCCTACGAGCAGTACTTC
CSGDRGSYEQYF
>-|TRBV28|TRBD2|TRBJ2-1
TGTGCCAGCAGTTTACGTTTGTCCTCTAGCGGGGGCCTCGAGAATGAGCAGTTCTTC
CASSLRLSSSGGLENEQFF
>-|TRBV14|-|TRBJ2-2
TGTGCCAGCAGCCAAGGAAGTATGGGCACCGGGGAGCTGTTTTTT
CASSQGSMGTGELFF
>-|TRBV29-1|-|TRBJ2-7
TGCAGCGTTGATAGGCAGGGCGGAGGGCAGTACTTC
CSVDRQGGGQYF
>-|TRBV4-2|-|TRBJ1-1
TGTGCCAGCAGCCAACAAGGTTACACTGAAGCTTTCTTT
CASSQQGYTEAFF
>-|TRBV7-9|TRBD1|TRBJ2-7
TGTGCCAGCAGCTTGGGGGGACAGGTGGTCTACGAGCAGTACTTC
CASSLGGQVVYEQYF
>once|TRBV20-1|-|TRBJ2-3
TGCAGTGCTAGAGACTTTCCCCTCACAGATACGCAGTATTTT
CSARDFPLTDTQYF
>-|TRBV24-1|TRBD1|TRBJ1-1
TGTGCCACCAAGGGGACAGGGGGCTTTGCTTTCTTT
CATKGTGGFAFF
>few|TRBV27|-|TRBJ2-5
TGTGCCAGCAGTTTATACCCGAGGGGGGCCCGAGAGACCCAGTACTTC
CASSLYPRGARETQYF
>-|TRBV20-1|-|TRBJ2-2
TGCAGTGCTTCTCAGGGAACCGGGGAGCTGTTTTTT
CSASQGTGELFF
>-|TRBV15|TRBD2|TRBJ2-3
TGTGCCACCAGCACGGGACTAGCGGAATGGAGCACAGATACGCAGTATTTT
CATSTGLAEWSTDTQYF
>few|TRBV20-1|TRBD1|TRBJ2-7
TGCAGTGCTAGAGATAGTGGAGGGACAGGGTATTCCTACGAGCAGTACTTC
CSARDSGGTGYSYEQYF
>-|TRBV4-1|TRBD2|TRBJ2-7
TGCGCCAGCAGCCAAGATATCGGGGGGTCCTACGAGCAGTACTTC
CASSQDIGGSYEQYF
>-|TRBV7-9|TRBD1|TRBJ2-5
TGTGCCAGCAGCTCCACAGGGGAATGGGAGACCCAGTACTTC
CASSSTGEWETQYF
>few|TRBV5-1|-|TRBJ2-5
TGCGCCAGCAGCTCGCAAAAACGGACGGTCCAAGAGACCCAGTACTTC
CASSSQKRTVQETQYF
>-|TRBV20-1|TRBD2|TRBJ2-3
TGCAGTGCTAGCGGCGTCGGGAGCGGGGGGCACACAGATACGCAGTATTTT
CSASGVGSGGHTDTQYF
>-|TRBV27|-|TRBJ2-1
TGTGCCAGCTGGGCGGGGAGGTACAATGAGCAGTTCTTC
CASWAGRYNEQFF
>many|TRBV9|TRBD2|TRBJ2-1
TGTGCCAGCAGCGGGACTAGCGGGGGTATCAATGAGCAGTTCTTC
CASSGTSGGINEQFF
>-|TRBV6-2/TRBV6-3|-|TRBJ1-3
TGTGCCAGCAGTTACCTACAGCTGAGCTCTGGAAACACCATATATTTT
CASSYLQLSSGNTIYF
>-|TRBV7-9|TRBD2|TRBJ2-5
TGTGCCAGCAGCTTCTCGGGACTAGCGGGGAAAGAGACCCAGTACTTC
CASSFSGLAGKETQYF
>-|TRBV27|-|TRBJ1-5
TGTGCCAGCAGGAGAAATAGCAATCAGCCCCAGCATTTT
CASRRNSNQPQHF
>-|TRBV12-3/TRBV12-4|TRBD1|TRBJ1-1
TGTGCCAGCAGTCTCTTAGGGCCCGGACAGGACACTGAAGCTTTCTTT
CASSLLGPGQDTEAFF
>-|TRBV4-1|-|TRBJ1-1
TGCGCCAGCAGCCAAGCAGAAAGGAACACTGAAGCTTTCTTT
CASSQAERNTEAFF
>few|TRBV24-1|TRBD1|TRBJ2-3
TGTGCCACTGGCCCGGGACAGATCACAGATACGCAGTATTTT
CATGPGQITDTQYF
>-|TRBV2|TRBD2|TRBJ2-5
TGTGCCAGCAGTCAACCGGGACCTCCACTGGCTAGCGGGGGGCCCTCCCAAGAGACCCAGTACTTC
CASSQPGPPLASGGPSQETQYF
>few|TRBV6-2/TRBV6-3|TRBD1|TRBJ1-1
TGTGCCAGCAGTTACTCGTCAGGGGGCACTGAAGCTTTCTTT
CASSYSSGGTEAFF
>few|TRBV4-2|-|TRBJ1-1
TGTGCCAGCAGCCAAGATTGGCTAGGAGGGAGAGGGACTGAAGCTTTCTTT
CASSQDWLGGRGTEAFF
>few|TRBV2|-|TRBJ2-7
TGTGCCAGCAGTCATCCCATAGGGAGGTTGTACGAGCAGTACTTC
CASSHPIGRLYEQYF
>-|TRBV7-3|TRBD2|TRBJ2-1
TGTGCCAGCAGCTTAATAGGCAGCGGGGAGTACGATGAGCAGTTCTTC
CASSLIGSGEYDEQFF
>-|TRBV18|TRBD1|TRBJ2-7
TGTGCCAGCTCACCTCTCGCAGGGGGTGACGAGCAGTACTTC
CASSPLAGGDEQYF
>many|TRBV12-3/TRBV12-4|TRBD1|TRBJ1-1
TGTGCCAGCAGCCCCGGACAGGCGAACACTGAAGCTTTCTTT
CASSPGQANTEAFF
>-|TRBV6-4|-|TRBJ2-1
TGTGCCACCCATCAAGGCAATGAGCAGTTCTTC
CATHQGNEQFF
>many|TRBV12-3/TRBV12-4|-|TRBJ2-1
TGTGCCAGCAGTTTTGGTCCCAATGAGCAGTTCTTC
CASSFGPNEQFF
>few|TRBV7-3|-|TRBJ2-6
TGTGCCAGCAGCTTAACCGGGTCCCCGAGAATCGTATTCTCTGGGGCCAACGTCCTGACTTTC
CASSLTGSPRIVFSGANVLTF
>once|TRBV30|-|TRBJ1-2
TGTGCCTGCGATCCAGGGAGAGATGGCTACACCTTC
CACDPGRDGYTF
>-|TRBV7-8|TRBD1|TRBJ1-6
TGTGCCAGCAGCTTAGCACAGGGGGAAGCTGGTTCACCCCTCCACTTT
CASSLAQGEAGSPLHF
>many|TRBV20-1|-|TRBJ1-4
TGCAGCCTCAGAGGGGCGGGGCTCGATGAAAAACTGTTTTTT
CSLRGAGLDEKLFF
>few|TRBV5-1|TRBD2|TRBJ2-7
TGCGCCAGCAGCGTCTTTGGCGGGGGATACGAGCAGTACTTC
CASSVFGGGYEQYF
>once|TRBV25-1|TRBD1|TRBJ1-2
TGTGCCAGCTCAGGGGGGCGATGGGGCTACACCTTC
CASSGGRWGYTF
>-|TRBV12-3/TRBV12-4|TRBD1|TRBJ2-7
TGTGCCAGCAGTCGAGACAGGGGCTTAGGGATCTCCTACGAGCAGTACTTC
CASSRDRGLGISYEQYF
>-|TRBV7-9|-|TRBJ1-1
TGTGCCAGCACCCGGGGAGCCTCGAACACTGAAGCTTTCTTT
CASTRGASNTEAFF
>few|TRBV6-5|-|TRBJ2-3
TGTGCCAGCAGTCACCGGGGGGCCCGCACAGATACGCAGTATTTT
CASSHRGARTDTQYF
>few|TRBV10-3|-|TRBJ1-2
TGTGCCATCAGTGAGTCAGGAGGAGGAGGTGGCTACACCTTC
CAISESGGGGGYTF
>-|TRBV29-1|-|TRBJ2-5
TGCAGCGTTGATGGGGGGCCAGGGGAGACCCAGTACTTC
CSVDGGPGETQYF
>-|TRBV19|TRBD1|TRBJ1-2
TGTGCCAGTAGTGCCGTGGACAGGGTACGTGGCTACACCTTC
CASSAVDRVRGYTF